These T cell receptor beta chains were read from a single sample in a study of Graves' ophthalmopathy and Graves' hyperthyroidism. Each CDR3 protein is one row after TCRdb ran MiXCR on the multiplex PCR reads. The table shows around 1,000,000 distinct CDR3 sequences, with 35% to 45% occurring only once. Sequences were obtained from peripheral blood or thyroid tissue (not recorded which). The origin of the receptors is an adult man with Graves' hyperthyroidism. The CDR3 runs from the conserved cysteine through the conserved F or W. The D gene is left open where the match is weak.

CASSFIGINYGYTF,-,TRBV7-9,TRBJ1-2
CASSIPTRAGNTIYF,-,TRBV19,TRBJ1-3
CASARTGLETQYF,TRBD1,TRBV12-5,TRBJ2-5
CASRPGHPAGYTF,-,TRBV5-1,TRBJ1-2
CASSTPTSGTTTQYF,TRBD2,TRBV7-2,TRBJ2-5
CAWSVWGLNNTEAFF,-,TRBV30,TRBJ1-1
CASSHGLAGGEQYF,TRBD2,TRBV7-2,TRBJ2-7
CASSHRGGMETQYF,-,TRBV27,TRBJ2-5
CASSQSGNGSYEQYF,TRBD2,TRBV13,TRBJ2-7
CASSFPDRQKTQYF,-,TRBV7-2,TRBJ2-5
CASSTLAGWNLAQHF,-,TRBV19,TRBJ1-5
CASSQDLLRAGGSPLHF,TRBD1,TRBV14,TRBJ1-6
CASVAGAGPNQPQHF,-,TRBV2,TRBJ1-5
CASAGQTYEQYF,-,TRBV2,TRBJ2-7
CASSQDYQGIGETQYF,-,TRBV4-3,TRBJ2-5
CASNRGGLFFDLNYGYTF,-,TRBV2,TRBJ1-2
CASSPHNRKNTEAFF,-,TRBV6-5,TRBJ1-1
CASSLQGAPGELFF,TRBD1,TRBV2,TRBJ2-2
CASSPDTGAPPHEQYF,TRBD1,TRBV7-9,TRBJ2-7
CASRRDSTDTQYF,-,TRBV2,TRBJ2-3
CASSPGTSGGLLQETQYF,TRBD2,TRBV7-2,TRBJ2-5
CASSFGGRSSTEAFF,-,TRBV7-9,TRBJ1-1
CASSLGQPSYEQYF,-,TRBV6-6,TRBJ2-7
CASSDLDDGYTF,-,TRBV25-1,TRBJ1-2
CASSLSTGQGLSHGYTF,TRBD1,TRBV27,TRBJ1-2
CASSFRTGPGNTIYF,-,TRBV7-9,TRBJ1-3
CASSPSSYHQPQHF,-,TRBV9,TRBJ1-5
CASKPLGEGLNTEAFF,-,TRBV25-1,TRBJ1-1
CASSHTGTGGRGTEAFF,TRBD1,TRBV3-1,TRBJ1-1
CASSTRPPGANEKLFF,-,TRBV7-2,TRBJ1-4
CASSFMFLGLDTEAFF,-,TRBV11-2,TRBJ1-1